This T cell receptor beta chain was documented in a study of T-cell reconstitution after alpha-beta-depleted transplantation in children. Findings and caveats of the study: Certain patients had high TCRbeta diversity at day 60, and it came from recipient T cells and thymic progenitors that survived. About two months after transplant, alpha-beta T cells reportedly came from several hundred expanded graft clones. T-cell counts and diversity at one year following transplant were attributed mainly to newly produced T cells.

The CDR3 is made up of 14 amino acids. V dropped 3 bases and J dropped 8; count of bases not matched to a gene: 5. CDR1 and CDR2 (germline): SGHRS, YFSETQ. Details on this clonotype: Its antigen is not identified.

The TCRbeta library was prepared with unique molecular identifiers. TCRdb called the PCR reads again in MiXCR, with one record for every CDR3 protein. The table shows about 300,000 distinct CDR3 sequences, with over 9.5% occurring only once. The sequencing used PBMCs, collected before TCRalphabeta/CD19-depleted stem cell transplant. The chain links TRBV5-1 to TRBJ2-1; 10 positions agree with TRBD2. The sequence was obtained from a boy less than two years old with acute myeloid leukemia, due to receive a stem cell transplant. The CDR3 sequence: CASSSSGGGDEQFF. The CDR3 nucleotides are TGCGCCAGCAGCTCAAGCGGGGGGGGGGATGAGCAGTTCTTC.